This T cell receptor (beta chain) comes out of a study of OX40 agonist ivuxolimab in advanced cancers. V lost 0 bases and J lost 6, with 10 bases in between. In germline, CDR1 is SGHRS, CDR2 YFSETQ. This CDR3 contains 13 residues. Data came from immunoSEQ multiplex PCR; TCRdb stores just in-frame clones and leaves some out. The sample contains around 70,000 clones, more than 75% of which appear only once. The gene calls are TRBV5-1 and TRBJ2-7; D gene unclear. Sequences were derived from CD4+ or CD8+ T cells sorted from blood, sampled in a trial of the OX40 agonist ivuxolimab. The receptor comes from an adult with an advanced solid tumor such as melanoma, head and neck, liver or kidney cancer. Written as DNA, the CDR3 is TGCGCCAGCAGCTTGGGAGGACCTGGCGAGCAGTACTTC. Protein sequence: CASSLGGPGEQYF.